This TCR beta chain was recovered during a study of blood T cell repertoires in COVID-19. Study-level background: Researchers got acute and convalescent COVID-19 samples from the United States, Italy and Spain. Nucleic acid was either cDNA or gDNA, and it came from T cells, B-cell-depleted T cells, or PBMCs.

Authors' analysis steps: The assay estimated nucleated cells by amplifying reference gene primers. Libraries were prepared by immunoSEQ multiplex PCR; TCRdb keeps only in-frame clonotypes and omits some of them. The V and J calls and clone size were taken over from that table, and D and trimming were inferred from the DNA. The table lists roughly 200,000 clones, approximately 79% of them singletons. This clone was seen only a few times. The germline V gene encodes CDR1 DFQATT and CDR2 SNEGSKA (reference sequence). Trimming took 6 bases from V and 7 from J, leaving 12 bases between them. The CDR3 length is 11 residues.

This chain joins TRBV20-1 and TRBJ1-2; D uncertain. Material: peripheral blood. This sequence was found in a man aged 45-65 years who had recovered from COVID-19. CDR3 amino acids: CSADGLGGYTF. The CDR3 nucleotides are TGCAGTGCCGACGGACTAGGTGGCTACACCTTC.